Described below is a single TCR beta chain sequence and its context. This sample stems from a study of blood T cell repertoires in COVID-19. Overall study: COVID-19 samples from acute and convalescent phases originated in the United States, Italy and Spain. The analysed material was cDNA or gDNA that came from T cells, B-cell-depleted T cells, or PBMCs.

Original data processing: Reference gene primer amplification gave estimated nucleated cell counts. The repertoire was sequenced with immunoSEQ multiplex PCR; TCRdb's copy has only in-frame clones and lacks some. That table supplies the V and J calls and clone size; D and trimming were determined from the DNA. The repertoire holds fewer than 250,000 clones, just under 85% seen once, with roughly 5.3% in the top ten. CDR3 length equals 15 residues. The germline V gene encodes CDR1 MGHRA and CDR2 YSYEKL. V was shortened by 6 bases and J by 6 bases, with 19 bases between the two germline ends. Sequencing was performed on peripheral blood. V is TRBV4-1 and J is TRBJ2-3; TRBD2 might be the D (6 bases). The receptor was derived from a woman aged 70 to 79 with active or convalescent COVID-19. Here the CDR3 DNA reads TGCGCCAGCAGGTCAACAGGATTGGAGGGGGATACGCAGTATTTT. Translating gives CASRSTGLEGDTQYF.